This T cell receptor beta chain derives from a study of technical replicates of blood from a few donors. Generated by immunoSEQ multiplex PCR, the TCRdb table keeps only in-frame clones and is missing some. This sample has 55,000 to 60,000 clones, with 85% to 95% found just once. Per the germline V gene, CDR1 is MNHEY and CDR2 is SVGAGI. This CDR3 spans 13 amino acids. J gave up 6 bases and V 6 bases, and 0 bases lay outside the gene matches. This clonotype was obtained from a human donor in good health. Some clones in this sample may be carry-over from other donors' samples. The source material was PBMCs. The gene calls are TRBV6-5 and TRBJ1-6; 9 bases match TRBD1. CDR3 residues: CASRGQGNSPLHF. The CDR3 nucleotides read TGTGCCAGCAGGGGACAGGGTAATTCACCCCTCCACTTT.